This T cell receptor beta chain was found in a study of memory CD4+ T cells and cytomegalovirus serostatus. Regarding the study as a whole: Suggested: most of the CMV-linked TCR signature lies in CD4+ memory cells. CD4+ memory repertoires contained 67 of 164 reported CMV TCRbeta sequences.

As handled by the study authors: Out-of-frame sequences were removed, leaving a few million distinct TCRbeta sequences. Sequencing was performed with immunoSEQ multiplex PCR; in TCRdb, only in-frame clones are kept and a portion is missing. V, J and clone size reflect that table, while D and trimming were determined from the DNA. The data hold 50,000 to 60,000 clones, with 82% observed a single time. Per germline, CDR1 SGDLS and CDR2 YYNGEE. V was shortened by 3 bases and J by 8 bases, with 11 bases between the two germline ends. The CDR3 runs to 12 residues. Single viable CD3+CD4+CD8-CD45RO+ cells were sorted as the memory CD4+ T cells. Concerning this clone: The antigen remains unidentified.

This clonotype originated in an adult in good health and CMV-seronegative. The sequenced sample consisted of memory CD4+ T cells from blood. V and J are TRBV9 and TRBJ1-1, with a weak D call TRBD1 (5 bases). The CDR3 loop is CASSGGWGEAFF. The CDR3 DNA reads as TGTGCCAGCAGCGGTGGGTGGGGGGAAGCTTTCTTT.